One sample yielded the 7 T cell receptor beta chains listed below, sequenced in a study of blood T cells in healthy people across ages. The use of a sample-barcoded 5' primer and a J-beta primer mix characterized a second PCR of roughly 7 to 12 cycles. Each CDR3 protein is one row after TCRdb ran MiXCR on the 5' RACE reads. The sample shows 750,000 to 1,000,000 distinct CDR3 sequences, around 29% of them seen only once. The same data also went into a second study, on T cells of mothers and their children.

Specimen: blood. The source of these receptors is a woman in her thirties or forties in good health.

At least ten counts were recorded for this clonotype. V and J are TRBV7-9 and TRBJ1-1; TRBD1 agrees at 7 bases. The germline gives CDR1 SEHNR, CDR2 FQNEAQ (reference sequence). The V and J ends lost 5 bases and 8 bases, in that order; junction bases with no gene match: 5. This CDR3 has 12 amino acids. CDR3 nucleotide sequence: TGTGCCAGCAGCCCGGACAGGACCGAAGCTTTCTTT. Amino acids: CASSPDRTEAFF.

This clonotype has more than one count but fewer than ten. The gene calls are TRBV28 and TRBJ2-7; D not resolved. Per the germline V gene, CDR1 is MDHEN and CDR2 is SYDVKM. This CDR3 is built from 15 residues. Trimming stripped 2 bases from V and 3 bases from J, with 14 bases between. The chain's CDR3 is CASSLVDGPNYEQYF. DNA for the CDR3: TGTGCCAGCAGTTTAGTCGATGGCCCCAACTACGAGCAGTACTTC.

V gene TRBV29-1 combines with J gene TRBJ1-1; possible D gene TRBD1, 5 bases. V lost 6 bases to trimming and J lost 3 bases, with 8 bases between them. This CDR3 spans 11 amino acids. Germline CDR1 reads SQVTM; CDR2 reads ANQGSEA. CDR3 DNA sequence: TGCAGCGTCACACAGGACACTGAAGCTTTCTTT. Encoded protein: CSVTQDTEAFF.

V usage is TRBV7-2 and J usage is TRBJ2-7; D not resolved. The germline CDR1 and CDR2 sequences are SGHTA and FQGNSA. The CDR3 contains 13 residues. V was trimmed by 5 bases and J by 2 bases, leaving 10 bases between them. The CDR3: CASSPLETYEQYF. The CDR3 region has the DNA TGTGCCAGCAGCCCTCTAGAAACCTACGAGCAGTACTTC.

This clonotype has a handful of counts. The rearrangement joins TRBV11-2 to TRBJ2-1; TRBD2 matches at 8 bases. Trimming cost V 5 bases and J 7 bases; bases outside gene matches: 10. Germline V gene sequence: CDR1 SGHAT, CDR2 FQNNGV. The CDR3 extends over 15 amino acids. CDR3 DNA sequence: TGTGCCAGCAGCACCTGGCGGGAGCGGGAGAATGAGCAGTTCTTC. Amino acids: CASSTWRERENEQFF.

This clonotype was counted a few times. This chain connects TRBV6-2 or TRBV6-3 to TRBJ2-1; D possibly matches TRBD1 or TRBD2 (5 bases each). Deletions cut 1 base from V and 3 bases from J, with 7 bases between. Germline CDR1 and CDR2: MNHEY and SVGEGT. This CDR3 comprises 14 residues. CDR3 sequence reads: CASSYLGRYNEQFF. The CDR3 nucleotides read TGTGCCAGCAGTTACTTGGGACGCTACAATGAGCAGTTCTTC.

This clonotype has a count of ten or more. The V call is TRBV5-1, the J call TRBJ2-7; no clear D gene. Germline assignment: CDR1 SGHRS and CDR2 YFSETQ. This CDR3 region has 15 residues. The V end was cut by 0 bases, the J end by 4 bases, with 14 bases between. The CDR3 coding sequence is TGCGCCAGCAGCTTGGGGGCCGACGGAATATACGAGCAGTACTTC. Protein: CASSLGADGIYEQYF.